This TCR beta chain derives from a study of T cell repertoires in ileal Crohn's disease. Turning to the study itself: At surgery, 35% to 40% of patients smoked, with median disease duration approximately 8 years. The study, taken as a whole, reports: Mucosal expansions were suggested to be mainly CD8 T cells. Compared with non-smokers, active smokers at surgery showed more clonal expansions.

The junction had 5 bases not matched to a gene; V was cut back by 0 bases and J by 4 bases. The CDR3 loop spans 15 amino acids. Germline CDR1 SNHLY, CDR2 FYNNEI. Here immunoSEQ multiplex PCR was the method, and the copy in TCRdb shows in-frame clones only, minus some. The repertoire holds thousands of clones, roughly 77% seen once, with roughly 15% in the top ten. By share, this clone counts as medium-sized. The antigen remains undetermined. The rearrangement joins TRBV2 to TRBJ2-7, with TRBD1 matching over 8 bases. The origin of this receptor is an adult with Crohn's disease. Sequencing was done on a sample of ileal tissue. CDR3 sequence (DNA): TGTGCCAGCAGTGAAGCGCCAGGGGGCGCGTACGAGCAGTACTTC. This translates into CASSEAPGGAYEQYF.